This T cell receptor (beta chain) was documented in a study of OX40 agonist ivuxolimab in advanced cancers. Study at large: Ivuxolimab was administered intravenously to patients at 0.01 to 10 mg/kg every 2 weeks. General observations from the study: Among expanded peripheral T cells, antigen specificity went undetermined. The average count of expanded clones was higher among CD8+ T cells than among CD4+.

Germline V gives CDR1 PRHDT, CDR2 FYEKMQ (reference sequence). The CDR3 is 17 residues long. V was clipped by 4 bases and J by 2 bases; unmatched bases: 12. Generated by immunoSEQ multiplex PCR, the TCRdb table keeps only in-frame clones and is missing some. The table has 50,000 or so clones, around 93% seen once. In regard to this clone: Its target is unknown.

Anyone with autoimmune disease history or systemic immunosuppression was excluded. The TCR sequence derives from an adult with an advanced solid tumor such as melanoma, head and neck, liver or kidney cancer. Sequencing used CD4+ or CD8+ T cells sorted from blood, obtained in a trial of the OX40 agonist ivuxolimab. This chain links TRBV13 with TRBJ2-5; 8 bases are shared with TRBD1. CDR3 amino acids: CASSSPTRQGQQETQYF. The CDR3 nucleotides are TGTGCCAGCAGCTCCCCTACACGACAGGGGCAGCAAGAGACCCAGTACTTC.